This T cell receptor beta chain was found in a study of CD8 T cells in Susac syndrome. Study-level findings and limits: It was acknowledged by the study that relatively few individuals were included in its TCR sequencing and HLA analysis.

TCR beta sequences were obtained from blood CD8+ and CD4+ T cells. The individuals used as controls were healthy donors who had been matched for both age and sex. This CDR3 spans 16 amino acids. The trim removed 4 bases at V and 5 bases at J, leaving 9 bases unmatched. Germline V lookup: CDR1 MNHEY, CDR2 SMNVEV (reference sequence). RNA amounts of roughly 0.45 to 1 ug underwent reverse transcription with random hexamers. TCR beta CDR3 was amplified by immunoSEQ multiplex PCR. This amplification extended across 54 Vbeta and 13 Jbeta segments. From the immunoSEQ multiplex PCR reads, TCRdb called clonotypes with MiXCR, one entry per CDR3 protein. The sample carries under 200,000 distinct CDR3 sequences, approximately 94% recorded once. A note on this clonotype: What it binds is not known.

This receptor was taken from a human donor in good health. Sequenced: CD4+ T cells from PBMCs. V and J are TRBV27 and TRBJ2-1; TRBD1 matches at 9 bases. In DNA form, the CDR3 reads TGTGCCAGCAGTTCTATAGTCGGGACAGGGAACAATGAGCAGTTCTTC. Its translation: CASSSIVGTGNNEQFF.